These T cell receptor beta chains were read from a single sample in a study of blood T cell repertoires in COVID-19. TCRdb keeps only in-frame clones here, not all; method: immunoSEQ multiplex PCR. The data contain 200,000 to 300,000 clones, approximately 83% of them singletons. Sequencing was carried out using peripheral blood. All receptors come from a human donor in a cohort sampled during active COVID-19. The CDR3 runs from the conserved cysteine through the conserved F or W. D genes are given only for firm matches. Some rows mark clone size as missing; the rest say once, few, many or name a class of expanded clone.

TRBD2	TRBV11-2	TRBJ2-5	.	TGTGCCAGCAGCTCGGGGGGAGAAGAGACCCAGTACTTC	CASSSGGEETQYF
TRBD1	TRBV24-1	TRBJ2-3	.	TGTGCCACCAGTGACCGGGGGACAGGTCTCCCAGATACGCAGTATTTT	CATSDRGTGLPDTQYF
.	TRBV4-1	TRBJ1-4	.	TGCGCCAGCAGCCAAGTTCCCGGGGAAACTAATGAAAAACTGTTTTTT	CASSQVPGETNEKLFF
TRBD1	TRBV30	TRBJ1-5	.	TGTGCCTGGAATCTCCAGGGGGCTGGCAATCAGCCCCAGCATTTT	CAWNLQGAGNQPQHF
TRBD1	TRBV5-1	TRBJ2-7	.	TGCGTCAGCAGCATTTCCGGGACAGGGAACTACGAGCAGTACTTC	CVSSISGTGNYEQYF
TRBD2	TRBV5-4	TRBJ2-3	.	TGTGCCAGCAGCCCTAGCGGGGGAAACACAGATACGCAGTATTTT	CASSPSGGNTDTQYF
.	TRBV9	TRBJ1-2	.	TGTGCCAGCAGCGTGGCCCCGGAGGGCCCCTATGGCTACACCTTC	CASSVAPEGPYGYTF
.	TRBV12-5	TRBJ1-2	once	TGTGCTAGTGCCATCAACAGGGAACGAAGCACCTTC	CASAINRERSTF
TRBD2	TRBV7-9	TRBJ2-1	.	TGTGCCAGCAGCTTTAGCGGGGGCCTAGTCGAGAATGAGCAGTTCTTC	CASSFSGGLVENEQFF
TRBD1	TRBV6-5	TRBJ1-3	.	TGTGCCAGCAGTTCACAGGGGGCGGGAAACACCATATATTTT	CASSSQGAGNTIYF
TRBD1	TRBV6-1	TRBJ2-5	.	TGTGCCAGCAGTGAAGGGACAGGGGAGGGCCAAGAGACCCAGTACTTC	CASSEGTGEGQETQYF
TRBD1	TRBV5-1	TRBJ2-4	.	TGCGCCAGCAGCACAGGGACAGCAATAAACATTCAGTACTTC	CASSTGTAINIQYF
.	TRBV5-4	TRBJ1-4	once	TGTGCCTCCGCCCGATCCCCGGCAACTAATGAAAAACTGTTTTTT	CASARSPATNEKLFF
.	TRBV11-2	TRBJ2-5	.	TGTGCCAGCAGCACATCAACAGGGTCCATGGCCCAGTACTTC	CASSTSTGSMAQYF
TRBD1	TRBV9	TRBJ1-2	.	TGTGCCAGCAGCGTTAGAGCGACAGGGTTCGATGGCTACACCTTC	CASSVRATGFDGYTF
.	TRBV27	TRBJ2-5	once	TGTGCCAGCAGTTTATTTAGCCGGATAGGGGCCCAGTACTTC	CASSLFSRIGAQYF
TRBD2	TRBV7-9	TRBJ2-2	.	TGTGCCAGCAGCTTAATGGGGATAGCGGGAGCGGGCACCGGGGAGCTGTTTTTT	CASSLMGIAGAGTGELFF
.	TRBV10-1	TRBJ2-1	.	TGCGCCAGCAGTGGAGACGGGTATTACAATGAGCAGTTCTTC	CASSGDGYYNEQFF
.	TRBV28	TRBJ2-5	.	TGTGCCAGCAGTTCAGGGGAAGAGACCCAGTACTTC	CASSSGEETQYF
TRBD1	TRBV18	TRBJ2-6	.	TGTGCCAGCTCACCCCAACAGGGGGCAGCAGCTGGGGCCAACGTCCTGACTTTC	CASSPQQGAAAGANVLTF
TRBD2	TRBV3-1/TRBV3-2	TRBJ2-7	.	TGTGCCAGCAGCCAAGGGAGACTAGCGGGTACCTACGAGCAGTACTTC	CASSQGRLAGTYEQYF
.	TRBV4-2	TRBJ1-5	.	TGTGCCAGCAGCCGGGGGAGGAATCAGCCCCAGCATTTT	CASSRGRNQPQHF
TRBD1	TRBV27	TRBJ2-4	.	TGTGCCAGCAGACCCGGACAGGGAAACATTCAGTACTTC	CASRPGQGNIQYF
TRBD2	TRBV5-5	TRBJ2-5	.	TGTGCCAGCAGGAGCGGGGGGGCCGGGGAGACCCAGTACTTC	CASRSGGAGETQYF
.	TRBV6-6	TRBJ2-1	.	TGTGCCAGCAAGGGGGACAATGAGCAGTTCTTC	CASKGDNEQFF
.	TRBV5-4	TRBJ2-2	.	TGTGCCAGCAGCCTTGAGACAGGGAGGTTATCCGGGGAGCTGTTTTTT	CASSLETGRLSGELFF
.	TRBV21-1	TRBJ2-5	.	TGTGCCAGCTCCAGTCAAGAAGGGGAAGGCGAGACCCAGTACTTC	CASSSQEGEGETQYF
.	TRBV6-6	TRBJ1-4	.	TGTGCCAGCAGCCTCGGGGACACAAATGAAAAACTGTTTTTT	CASSLGDTNEKLFF
.	TRBV3-1/TRBV3-2	TRBJ2-1	.	TGTGCCAGCAGTCTCGCCTTGGGACTGTACAATGAGCAGTTCTTC	CASSLALGLYNEQFF
TRBD1	TRBV5-4	TRBJ1-3	.	TGTGCCAGCAGTTCGGGACAGGGGCGCACGGCTGGAAACACCATATATTTT	CASSSGQGRTAGNTIYF
.	TRBV20-1	TRBJ1-3	.	TGCAGTGCTAGTCGTAGAGAATTGAGAAACACCATATATTTT	CSASRRELRNTIYF
.	TRBV11-3	TRBJ2-1	.	TGTGCCAGCAGCTTAGAGGGTGGACGGGGAACCTACAATGAGCAGTTCTTC	CASSLEGGRGTYNEQFF
TRBD1	TRBV10-3	TRBJ1-1	.	TGTGCCGTATTGGACAGGGCTAACACTGAAGCTTTCTTT	CAVLDRANTEAFF
TRBD2	TRBV6-1	TRBJ2-3	.	TGTGCCAGCAGTGGGACTAGCGCCCAAACTACAGATACGCAGTATTTT	CASSGTSAQTTDTQYF
.	TRBV5-1	TRBJ2-7	once	TGCGCCAGCAGCCCCTCCAGGGGAGAGCCCTACGAGCAGTACTTC	CASSPSRGEPYEQYF
TRBD1	TRBV7-9	TRBJ1-1	.	TGTGCCAGCAGCTTACAGGGGGCGCGGGCTTTCTTT	CASSLQGARAFF
.	TRBV19	TRBJ1-3	.	TGTGCCAGTAGCCCAGTTGGAAACACCATATATTTT	CASSPVGNTIYF
.	TRBV11-2	TRBJ2-3	.	TGTGCCAGCAGCCCCCGAGGATGGCCCACGACAGATACGCAGTATTTT	CASSPRGWPTTDTQYF
TRBD2	TRBV20-1	TRBJ2-1	.	TGCAGTGCTAGAAGTCTAGCGGGGCAGTTCTTC	CSARSLAGQFF
TRBD1	TRBV3-1/TRBV3-2	TRBJ1-2	once	TGTGCCAGCAGCCTCCGGGACAGGGAAAGCTATGGCTACACCTTC	CASSLRDRESYGYTF
TRBD2	TRBV5-1	TRBJ2-5	.	TGCGCCAGCAGCATAGGACTAGCGGGAGCGGTGGAGACCCAGTACTTC	CASSIGLAGAVETQYF
TRBD1	TRBV12-5	TRBJ2-1	.	TGTGCTAGTGGCCCATCCCTTCGGCAGGGGGTAGGCAATGAGCAGTTCTTC	CASGPSLRQGVGNEQFF